Each of the 28 T cell receptor beta chains below was sequenced from the same sample in a study of CD8+ T cells in alopecia areata. RNA, once extracted, was reverse transcribed into cDNA for use as the sequencing template. The data were produced by immunoSEQ multiplex PCR, yet TCRdb's version contains in-frame clones alone and is incomplete. This sample has hundreds of thousands of clones, with 67% found just once. Material: CD4+ T cells sorted from blood, obtained at week 0. These TCRs come from a human donor with alopecia areata.

V is TRBV29-1 and J is TRBJ2-3; 8 bases line up with TRBD2. V shed 4 bases and J 1 base; nucleotides not matched to a gene: 4. This CDR3 comprises 14 residues. The germline V gene has CDR1 SQVTM and CDR2 ANQGSEA. CDR3 protein: CSVGEGLGTDTQYF. The CDR3 DNA follows: TGCAGCGTTGGGGAGGGACTAGGCACAGATACGCAGTATTTT.

The chain links TRBV5-1 to TRBJ2-2; the D gene is possibly TRBD1 (6 bases). CDR3 length: 15 residues. V was shortened by 1 base and J by 0 bases, with 7 bases between the two germline ends. Germline V lookup: CDR1 SGHRS, CDR2 YFSETQ. The CDR3 spells CASSLRQANTGELFF. CDR3 coding DNA: TGCGCCAGCAGCTTGAGACAGGCGAACACCGGGGAGCTGTTTTTT.

The genes are TRBV18 and TRBJ2-2; D is uncertain. The length of the CDR3 is 15 residues. CDR1 is KGHSH and CDR2 is LQKENI in the germline V gene. The germline V and J ends were trimmed by 3 bases and 1 base, with 9 bases remaining between them. DNA for the CDR3: TGTGCCAGCTCACCGGGCAGAATGAACACCGGGGAGCTGTTTTTT. Amino acids: CASSPGRMNTGELFF.

This sequence joins TRBV30 and TRBJ2-3; 7 bases line up with TRBD1. CDR3 size: 13 residues. Trimming took 6 bases from V and 0 from J; bases not matched to a gene: 3. The germline gives CDR1 GTSNPN, CDR2 SVGIG (reference sequence). CDR3 sequence: CACRQGSTDTQYF. The CDR3 DNA reads as TGTGCCTGCCGACAGGGAAGCACAGATACGCAGTATTTT.

The chain carries TRBV18 and TRBJ2-1; 11 bases line up with TRBD2. This CDR3 has 16 amino acids. Germline CDR1 KGHSH, CDR2 LQKENI. V shed 2 bases, J shed 5 bases, and the junction held 5 bases outside the gene matches. The CDR3 DNA sequence: TGTGCCAGCTCACCAAGGGCTAGCGGGGGGCACAATGAGCAGTTCTTC. Protein product: CASSPRASGGHNEQFF. Supplemented by reference TRBV18 and TRBJ2-1, the full variable domain reads NAGVMQNPRHLVRRRGQEARLRCSPMKGHSHVYWYRQLPEEGLKFMVYLQKENIIDESGMPKERFSAEFPKEGPSILRIQQVVRGDSAAYFCASSPRASGGHNEQFFGPGTRLTVL.

This clone was seen only a few times. The chain uses TRBV7-3 and TRBJ2-3; D is tentatively TRBD1 or TRBD2 (6 bases each). There are 17 residues in the CDR3. V lost 5 bases to trimming and J lost 4 bases, with 22 bases between them. Germline V gene data show CDR1 as SGHTA and CDR2 as FQGTGA. CDR3 amino acids: CASSKMTGGLKADTQYF. CDR3 DNA: TGTGCCAGCAGCAAAATGACCGGGGGCCTTAAGGCAGATACGCAGTATTTT.

This clone turned up a few times. V gene TRBV29-1 combines with J gene TRBJ2-6; D gene ambiguous. Germline CDR1 SQVTM, CDR2 ANQGSEA. CDR3 length: 13 amino acids. V was clipped by 3 bases and J by 1 base, with 4 bases between them. The CDR3 coding sequence is TGCAGCGTTGATTTTTCTGGGGCCAACGTCCTGACTTTC. It is translated as CSVDFSGANVLTF.

This clone was observed a few times. The CDR3 reads CASSDRTGSTDTQYF. In DNA, the CDR3 is TGTGCCAGCAGTGACCGGACAGGGAGCACAGATACGCAGTATTTT. This chain uses TRBV25-1 with TRBJ2-3; 8 positions agree with TRBD1. This CDR3 contains 15 residues. Germline lookup yields CDR1 MGHDK and CDR2 SYGVNS. V lost 3 bases and J lost 0; bases outside the gene matches: 2.

V usage is TRBV30 and J usage is TRBJ2-1; tentatively, D is TRBD2 (6 bases). V was clipped by 3 bases and J by 0 bases, with 12 bases between them. The CDR3 runs to 15 residues. CDR1 is GTSNPN, CDR2 SVGIG, per germline (reference sequence). The CDR3 loop reads CAWRKGLSSYNEQFF. The CDR3 DNA sequence: TGTGCCTGGAGAAAGGGACTTTCCTCCTACAATGAGCAGTTCTTC.

This clone has ten or more counts. The chain couples TRBV4-2 to TRBJ1-2; the D is unclear. CDR1 and CDR2 (germline): LGHNA, YNFKEQ. The ends were cut back, 2 bases at V and 6 bases at J, with 10 bases in the middle. There are 13 residues in the CDR3. The CDR3: CASSQLQSHGYTF. The CDR3 DNA reads as TGTGCCAGCAGCCAATTACAGTCACATGGCTACACCTTC.

There are a few counts of this clone. The chain carries TRBV30 and TRBJ2-3; D uncertain. V lost 1 base to trimming and J lost 0 bases, with 11 bases between them. The CDR3 spans 15 residues. Germline CDR1 is GTSNPN and CDR2 is SVGIG (reference sequence). Written as DNA, the CDR3 is TGTGCCTGGAGTGGCGGTGACCTTAGCACAGATACGCAGTATTTT. Its protein product is CAWSGGDLSTDTQYF.

The rearrangement joins TRBV7-9 to TRBJ2-2, with D possibly matching TRBD1 (6 bases). Germline lookup yields CDR1 SEHNR and CDR2 FQNEAQ (reference sequence). The CDR3 spans 12 residues. Trimming left V 5 bases short and J 6 bases short, with 7 bases between. The CDR3 nucleotides are TGTGCCAGCAGCCAGGGGCCCGGGGAGCTGTTTTTT. Amino acid sequence: CASSQGPGELFF.

The chain uses TRBV29-1 and TRBJ2-3; TRBD2 might be the D (5 bases). Germline V gene lookup returns CDR1 SQVTM and CDR2 ANQGSEA. Trimming shortened V by 2 bases and J by 3 bases, and 12 bases separated the two germline ends. The CDR3 is 14 amino acids. The CDR3 coding sequence is TGCAGCGTTGAAATGGCCCGAGGGACAGATACGCAGTATTTT. Translated, it gives CSVEMARGTDTQYF.

The chain has TRBV29-1 and TRBJ2-3, with 7 bases fitting TRBD2. CDR1 is SQVTM, CDR2 ANQGSEA, per germline. The CDR3 consists of 14 residues. Losses at the gene ends were 5 bases for V and 2 bases for J; bases not matched to a gene: 7. The CDR3 DNA is TGCAGCGTTAAGTCTAGCGGCAACACAGATACGCAGTATTTT. Translated, it gives CSVKSSGNTDTQYF.

This clone was detected ten times or more. In DNA form, the CDR3 reads TGCGCCAGCAGAGCGGCAGGGTCCTACGAGCAGTACTTC. This translates into CASRAAGSYEQYF. This chain connects TRBV10-2 to TRBJ2-7; D may be TRBD1 or TRBD2 (5 bases each). The CDR3 totals 13 residues. Germline loops: CDR1 WSHSY, CDR2 SAAADI. V was cut by 6 bases and J by 1 base, with 10 bases left in between.

V is TRBV29-1 and J is TRBJ2-5; TRBD2 aligns across 8 bases. This CDR3 has 13 residues. Germline values: CDR1 SQVTM, CDR2 ANQGSEA. J lost 2 bases, V lost 5 bases, and 4 bases had no gene match. The CDR3 DNA reads TGCAGCGTTACACTAGCGGTGCAAGAGACCCAGTACTTC. This sequence encodes CSVTLAVQETQYF.

CDR3 protein: CAWSARKGESGNTIYF. The CDR3 bases are TGTGCCTGGAGTGCTCGGAAGGGGGAATCTGGAAACACCATATATTTT. V is TRBV30 and J is TRBJ1-3, with D tentatively TRBD1 (6 bases). Per germline, CDR1 GTSNPN and CDR2 SVGIG (reference sequence). Trimming removed 1 base from V and 1 base from J, with 14 bases in between. The CDR3 spans 16 residues.

In its sample, this clone was seen once. This sequence joins TRBV4-1 and TRBJ1-5; 9 nucleotides match TRBD1. The CDR3 is made up of 18 amino acids. The V and J ends lost 0 bases and 4 bases, in that order; junction bases with no gene match: 10. Germline V gives CDR1 MGHRA, CDR2 YSYEKL. CDR3 coding DNA: TGCGCCAGCAGCCAAGATAGCAACTTGGGACAGGGAAATCAGCCCCAGCATTTT. This gives the protein CASSQDSNLGQGNQPQHF.

The CDR3 DNA sequence: TGTGCCAGCAGGCCCCGTGACAGGGGCAATTCACCCCTCCACTTT. Translation gives CASRPRDRGNSPLHF. The chain uses TRBV25-1 and TRBJ1-6, with TRBD1 identical over 8 bases. Unmatched junction bases numbered 8, after V lost 6 bases and J lost 7 bases. This CDR3 is built from 15 residues. Germline V lookup: CDR1 MGHDK, CDR2 SYGVNS.

This rearrangement joins TRBV9 to TRBJ2-7; D is perhaps TRBD1 (6 bases). Germline V gene lookup returns CDR1 SGDLS and CDR2 YYNGEE. The CDR3 has 13 amino acids. The V end was cut by 0 bases, the J end by 5 bases, with 9 bases between. The CDR3 DNA reads TGTGCCAGCAGCGTAGCTGGGGGCCACGAGCAGTACTTC. Translation: CASSVAGGHEQYF.

This chain uses TRBV4-2 with TRBJ1-1, with TRBD1 matching 7 bases. Germline V gives CDR1 LGHNA, CDR2 YNFKEQ. The CDR3 is made up of 14 amino acids. Trimming removed 0 bases from V and 8 bases from J; junction bases left unmatched: 6. The DNA of the CDR3 is TGTGCCAGCAGCCAAGATCGTAGGGGGCGGGAAGCTTTCTTT. Its translation: CASSQDRRGREAFF.

In its sample, this clone was seen a few times. This sequence joins TRBV5-1 and TRBJ1-1; D might be TRBD1 (5 bases). Germline V gene data show CDR1 as SGHRS and CDR2 as YFSETQ. This CDR3 contains 16 residues. Deletions cut 4 bases from V and 3 bases from J, with 19 bases between. The CDR3 loop reads CASSPKRRGRDTEAFF. The CDR3 coding sequence is TGCGCCAGCAGCCCAAAGAGGAGGGGCCGGGACACTGAAGCTTTCTTT.

This chain connects TRBV29-1 to TRBJ2-5; tentative D call: TRBD2 (5 bases). V was pared by 5 bases and J by 4 bases, with 14 bases between. This CDR3 region has 13 residues. Germline loops: CDR1 SQVTM, CDR2 ANQGSEA. CDR3 sequence reads: CSVWTGIRETQYF. The CDR3, as DNA: TGCAGCGTTTGGACGGGGATTCGAGAGACCCAGTACTTC.

The sample holds a few counts of this clone. The J gene is TRBJ2-4, the V gene TRBV15, with 7 bases lining up with TRBD1. After removal of 0 bases from V and 9 bases from J, the junction contained 8 bases not matched to a gene. The CDR3 contains 15 residues. Germline CDR1 LNHNV, CDR2 YYDKDF (reference sequence). In nucleotides, the CDR3 is TGTGCCACCAGCAGAGATATACAGGGGATGGGCATTCAGTACTTC. The encoded protein is CATSRDIQGMGIQYF.

The chain is built from TRBV30 and TRBJ2-6; no reliable D call. The germline V gene encodes CDR1 GTSNPN and CDR2 SVGIG (reference sequence). The CDR3 covers 13 residues. V was clipped by 5 bases and J by 1 base, with 6 bases between them. The CDR3: CAWAESGANVLTF. The DNA of the CDR3 is TGTGCCTGGGCGGAATCTGGGGCCAACGTCCTGACTTTC.

Details on this clone: No conserved phenylalanine or tryptophan is present at the end of the CDR3, so a read error is the likely explanation. The V call is TRBV6-5, the J call TRBJ1-5; no definite D call. The germline V gene has CDR1 MNHEY and CDR2 SVGAGI. The length of the CDR3 is 13 residues. Trimming took off 6 bases at V and 5 bases at J, with 11 bases between the two ends. The CDR3 protein is CASRDGWDQPQHS. The CDR3 coding sequence is TGTGCCAGCAGGGACGGATGGGATCAGCCCCAGCATTCT.

V and J are TRBV29-1 and TRBJ2-7; D unclear. Germline assignment: CDR1 SQVTM and CDR2 ANQGSEA. Trimming left V 7 bases short and J 4 bases short, with 17 bases between. This CDR3 comprises 13 residues. CDR3 in amino acids: CSGRSSVGYEQYF. The CDR3 nucleotides read TGCAGCGGCCGGTCCTCGGTGGGATACGAGCAGTACTTC.

This clone appeared once. The V gene is TRBV6-6, the J gene TRBJ2-5; D gene ambiguous. CDR3 length: 14 residues. Trimming took off 0 bases at V and 5 bases at J, with 10 bases between the two ends. The germline V gene encodes CDR1 MNHNY and CDR2 SVGAGI (reference sequence). The CDR3 loop is CASSYSGNRETQYF. DNA for the CDR3: TGTGCCAGCAGTTACTCGGGCAATCGGGAGACCCAGTACTTC.